This T cell receptor beta chain was captured by sequencing in a study of regulatory T cells in long-lasting Graves disease. Trimming cost V 5 bases and J 3 bases; bases outside gene matches: 7. This CDR3 has 17 residues. Germline assignment: CDR1 MDHEN and CDR2 SYDVKM. At least ten counts were recorded for this clonotype. Noted time point: newly diagnosed GD, antithyroid drugs for less than 3 months. After RNA was extracted from PBMCs, the TCR library was made from it. To make TCR beta libraries, researchers used iRepertoire HTBI primers and Arm-PCR of CDR3 regions. One entry per CDR3 protein results from TCRdb running MiXCR on the multiplex PCR reads. Among approximately 470,000 distinct CDR3 sequences listed, about 16% were seen once. These data were likewise used in another study, on T cells in Graves' hyperthyroidism and ophthalmopathy.

The chain combines TRBV28 with TRBJ2-2; TRBD2 matches at 12 bases. The clonotype was recovered from a man in his forties with Graves disease. The sequencing used peripheral blood mononuclear cells (PBMCs), collected at new diagnosis, from a patient treated with antithyroid drugs. The CDR3 sequence: CASSPLGLAGHTGELFF. CDR3 coding DNA: TGTGCCAGCAGTCCCCTCGGACTAGCGGGACACACCGGGGAGCTGTTTTTT.